Listed here are 28 T cell receptor beta chains from one sample, sequenced in a study of T cell repertoires in cytomegalovirus infection. TCRdb reprocessed the reads with MiXCR, giving one entry per CDR3 protein. Here the sample spans 680,000 or so distinct CDR3 sequences, 35% to 45% being singletons. Sequenced sample: PBMCs. All receptors come from a human donor in good health (CMV status not recorded). Some clones in this sample may be carry-over from other donors' samples.

The chain recombines TRBV11-2 with TRBJ2-4, with D perhaps matching TRBD1 (6 bases). The CDR3 runs 17 residues. Looked up from germline, CDR1 is SGHAT and CDR2 is FQNNGV. Trimming took off 6 bases at V and 0 bases at J, with 18 bases between the two ends. CDR3 region: CASRLSRGSLAKNIQYF. The CDR3 DNA sequence: TGTGCCAGCAGGTTGAGTAGGGGGTCTTTAGCCAAAAACATTCAGTACTTC.

Only a few counts were recorded for this clonotype. The chain carries TRBV28 and TRBJ2-1; 7 bases line up with TRBD2. Germline-derived CDR1 and CDR2 are MDHEN and SYDVKM. J gave up 1 base and V 4 bases, and 7 bases lay outside the gene matches. The CDR3 runs 16 residues. CDR3: CASSWSGANSYNEQFF. The CDR3, as DNA: TGTGCCAGCAGTTGGAGCGGGGCCAATTCCTACAATGAGCAGTTCTTC.

This clonotype came up many times. An end of the junction does not agree with germline; a read error may underlie this. The gene calls are TRBV7-6 and TRBJ2-5; 7 bases fit TRBD1. The length of the CDR3 is 13 residues. Germline-derived CDR1 and CDR2 are SGHVS and FNYEAQ. The CDR3 DNA reads as TGTGCTAGCAGTCGACAGGGAGTTGGGACCCAGTACTTC. This codes for CASSRQGVGTQYF.

The J gene is TRBJ2-7, the V gene TRBV20-1; D is possibly TRBD1 or TRBD2 (7 bases each). The CDR3 length is 18 residues. V lost 0 bases and J lost 3, with 24 bases in between. In germline, CDR1 is DFQATT, CDR2 SNEGSKA (reference sequence). CDR3 coding DNA: TGCAGTGCTAGAGATTTGGTCCTAGGGGGAGGGGGCTACTACGAGCAGTACTTC. Protein: CSARDLVLGGGGYYEQYF.

This clonotype was detected only a few times. V usage is TRBV6-1 and J usage is TRBJ1-3, with D hard to call. Germline CDR1 is MNHNS and CDR2 is SASEGT. The ends were cut back, 3 bases at V and 2 bases at J, with 8 bases in the middle. This CDR3 has 14 residues. The CDR3 DNA follows: TGTGCCAGCAGTGAGACCATGCCTGGAAACACCATATATTTT. This sequence encodes CASSETMPGNTIYF.

The gene calls are TRBV27 and TRBJ2-7, with unresolved D. The germline CDR1 and CDR2 sequences are MNHEY and SMNVEV (reference sequence). The CDR3 consists of 15 residues. Between the trimmed V and J ends, which lost 4 bases and 0 bases, there was a span of 13 bases. The DNA for the CDR3 is TGTGCCAGCAGTTCTATGGACGACGGCTCCTACGAGCAGTACTTC. This sequence encodes CASSSMDDGSYEQYF.

The chain recombines TRBV5-1 with TRBJ2-1, with D possibly being TRBD2 (5 bases). Germline CDR1 SGHRS, CDR2 YFSETQ. This CDR3 contains 14 residues. Trimming cost V 7 bases and J 9 bases, with 20 bases left between them. CDR3 sequence reads: CASGDPPGTSEQFF. CDR3 coding DNA: TGCGCCAGCGGAGACCCGCCTGGAACTAGTGAGCAGTTCTTC.

This rearrangement joins TRBV25-1 to TRBJ1-4; 10 bases line up with TRBD1. V shed 5 bases and J 8 bases; nucleotides not matched to a gene: 8. Germline-derived CDR1 and CDR2 are MGHDK and SYGVNS. This CDR3 has 15 residues. The CDR3 is CASSWIGQGGEKLFF. The CDR3 DNA is TGTGCCAGCAGTTGGATCGGACAGGGGGGGGAAAAACTGTTTTTT. The whole variable domain, filled in from reference TRBV25-1 and TRBJ1-4, reads EADIYQTPRYLVIGTGKKITLECSQTMGHDKMYWYQQDPGMELHLIHYSYGVNSTEKGDLSSESTVSRIRTEHFPLTLESARPSHTSQYLCASSWIGQGGEKLFFGSGTQLSVL.

Points on this clonotype: A read error may be the cause here, since a much bigger clone is one base away. This sequence joins TRBV7-7 and TRBJ2-3; 11 bases are a match to TRBD2. Germline assignment: CDR1 SSHAT and CDR2 FNYEAQ (reference sequence). The length of the CDR3 is 16 residues. CDR3 protein: CASSPRLLAGGQAQYF. The CDR3 nucleotides are TGTGCTAGCAGCCCAAGGCTGCTAGCGGGAGGTCAGGCGCAGTATTTT.

The chain joins TRBV15 to TRBJ1-1; D is uncertain. Between the trimmed V and J ends, which lost 5 bases and 4 bases, there was a span of 11 bases. Germline CDR1 reads LNHNV; CDR2 reads YYDKDF (reference sequence). The CDR3 has 13 amino acids. This CDR3 is CATSADRSTEAFF. CDR3 nucleotide sequence: TGTGCCACCAGCGCAGACCGGAGCACTGAAGCTTTCTTT. The full variable domain, its missing parts supplied by reference TRBV15 and TRBJ1-1, is DAMVIQNPRYQVTQFGKPVTLSCSQTLNHNVMYWYQQKSSQAPKLLFHYYDKDFNNEADTPDNFQSRRPNTSFCFLDIRSPGLGDTAMYLCATSADRSTEAFFGQGTRLTVV.

Only a few counts were recorded for this clonotype. The chain links TRBV28 to TRBJ2-1, with 7 bases that match TRBD2. CDR1 MDHEN and CDR2 SYDVKM come from the germline V gene. Trimming at V came to 8 bases and at J to 8 bases, leaving 9 bases not matched to a gene. The CDR3 sequence is 13 residues long. The CDR3 DNA sequence: TGTGCCAGCCGCCCCGGGGGGTTGGATGAGCAGTTCTTC. Protein product: CASRPGGLDEQFF.

V and J are TRBV11-2 and TRBJ2-3; D is tentatively TRBD1 or TRBD2 (5 bases each). The V end lost 5 bases, the J end lost 5 bases, and 23 bases lay between the germline ends. In germline, CDR1 is SGHAT, CDR2 FQNNGV. The CDR3 is 17 amino acids. Written as DNA, the CDR3 is TGTGCCAGCAGCGGGGCGGTTTCCTCCCCCCGGGGAGATACGCAGTATTTT. Protein: CASSGAVSSPRGDTQYF.

This clonotype was seen at least ten times. The rearrangement links TRBV7-2 to TRBJ1-2; TRBD1 matches 9 bases. CDR1 is SGHTA and CDR2 is FQGNSA in the germline V gene. This CDR3 region has 18 residues. J was trimmed by 4 bases and V by 2 bases; bases with no gene match: 14. CDR3 in DNA: TGTGCCAGCAGCTTAATTTTTCGGGACAGGGATTCGGTCTATGGCTACACCTTC. It translates to CASSLIFRDRDSVYGYTF. Full variable domain (rest looked up from reference TRBV7-2 and TRBJ1-2): GAGVSQSPSNKVTEKGKDVELRCDPISGHTALYWYRQSLGQGLEFLIYFQGNSAPDKSGLPSDRFSAERTGGSVSTLTIQRTQQEDSAVYLCASSLIFRDRDSVYGYTFGSGTRLTVV.

In this sample, this clonotype turned up a few times. V and J are TRBV12-3 or TRBV12-4 and TRBJ1-2; D remains ambiguous. The CDR3 covers 12 residues. The V gene lost 6 bases and the J gene lost 1 base, with 6 bases spanning the gap. Here the CDR3 reads CASRTRNYGYTF. The DNA for the CDR3 is TGTGCCAGCAGAACCCGTAACTATGGCTACACCTTC.

A word on this clonotype: Compared with germline, one end of the junction differs, possibly owing to a read error. The J gene is TRBJ2-2, the V gene TRBV7-6, with 9 bases lining up with TRBD1. The CDR3 contains 17 residues. Germline V gene sequence: CDR1 SGHVS, CDR2 FNYEAQ. The CDR3 sequence: CASSLATGTGRTGKLFF. The CDR3 DNA follows: TGTGCCAGCAGCTTAGCCACCGGGACAGGGCGAACCGGGAAGCTGTTTTTT.

The rearrangement joins TRBV28 to TRBJ2-7; D possibly corresponds to TRBD1 (6 bases). The germline CDR1 and CDR2 sequences are MDHEN and SYDVKM. The CDR3 length is 14 residues. V was shortened by 4 bases and J by 2 bases, with 12 bases between the two germline ends. The CDR3 DNA reads TGTGCCAGCAGTTACGACAGGAGAACCTACGAGCAGTACTTC. It is translated as CASSYDRRTYEQYF.

The rearrangement joins TRBV20-1 to TRBJ1-5; no firm D call. V lost 3 bases and J lost 2, with 11 bases in between. Germline V gene data show CDR1 as DFQATT and CDR2 as SNEGSKA (reference sequence). The CDR3 is 14 residues long. The CDR3 reads CSASARGGNQPQHF. In DNA, the CDR3 is TGCAGTGCTAGCGCCAGAGGTGGCAATCAGCCCCAGCATTTT.

The J gene is TRBJ2-7, the V gene TRBV28; D possibly corresponds to TRBD1 (5 bases). V was clipped by 8 bases and J by 3 bases, with 17 bases between them. Germline V gene data show CDR1 as MDHEN and CDR2 as SYDVKM. CDR3 length: 14 amino acids. The CDR3 nucleotides read TGTGCCAGCGCCCGCACTCAAGGGGACTACGAGCAGTACTTC. Amino acids: CASARTQGDYEQYF. Looking up the rest from reference TRBV28 and TRBJ2-7 gives the full variable domain: DVKVTQSSRYLVKRTGEKVFLECVQDMDHENMFWYRQDPGLGLRLIYFSYDVKMKEKGDIPEGYSVSREKKERFSLILESASTNQTSMYLCASARTQGDYEQYFGPGTRLTVT.

This clonotype has more than one count but fewer than ten. This chain connects TRBV4-2 to TRBJ2-5; 12 bases align to TRBD2. Germline V gene lookup returns CDR1 LGHNA and CDR2 YNFKEQ. The CDR3 has 17 residues. Trimming took 1 base from V and 4 from J; bases not matched to a gene: 7. The CDR3 loop reads CASSQVSLAGGRETQYF. Written as DNA, the CDR3 is TGTGCCAGCAGCCAAGTGTCCCTAGCGGGGGGGCGAGAGACCCAGTACTTC.

Remarks on this clonotype: One base away lies a much larger clone, so this may be a sequencing read error. The V call is TRBV25-1, the J call TRBJ1-1; no clear D. There are 15 residues in the CDR3. CDR1 and CDR2 (germline): MGHDK, SYGVNS. The CDR3 sequence: CAISEWGGSNTEAFF. DNA for the CDR3: TGTGCCATCAGTGAATGGGGAGGGTCCAACACTGAAGCTTTCTTT.

The table lists this clonotype with many counts. Compared with germline, one end of the junction differs, possibly owing to a read error. The chain combines TRBV7-2 with TRBJ1-1; D gene uncertain. There are 11 residues in the CDR3. Germline CDR1 is SGHTA and CDR2 is FQGNSA. CDR3 sequence: CASSLGPGSIF. The CDR3 DNA sequence: TGTGCCAGCAGCTTAGGCCCGGGATCGATATTT.

The chain links TRBV19 to TRBJ2-4; D might be TRBD2 (6 bases). This CDR3 spans 14 amino acids. Germline assignment: CDR1 LNHDA and CDR2 SQIVND (reference sequence). V lost 4 bases to trimming and J lost 0 bases, with 7 bases between them. As DNA, the CDR3 is TGTGCCAGTAGTAGGGGGGTAGCCAAAAACATTCAGTACTTC. Translated, it gives CASSRGVAKNIQYF.

Only a few counts were recorded for this clonotype. The V and J genes are TRBV12-3 or TRBV12-4 and TRBJ2-1; 10 nucleotides line up with TRBD2. V was clipped by 6 bases and J by 7 bases; unmatched bases: 9. The CDR3 runs to 15 residues. CDR3 in amino acids: CASRASSGRGNEQFF. The CDR3 bases are TGTGCCAGCAGGGCTTCTAGCGGGAGAGGTAATGAGCAGTTCTTC.

V usage is TRBV29-1 and J usage is TRBJ2-2; D perhaps matches TRBD2 (6 bases). Germline V gene data show CDR1 as SQVTM and CDR2 as ANQGSEA. V gave up 4 bases and J gave up 4 bases, with 13 bases separating them. CDR3 size: 14 residues. CDR3 protein: CSVAGGEGTGELFF. CDR3 in DNA: TGCAGCGTTGCCGGGGGTGAGGGCACCGGGGAGCTGTTTTTT.

This clonotype was seen a handful of times. The rearrangement joins TRBV4-1 to TRBJ1-3; D may be TRBD1 (5 bases). This CDR3 contains 15 residues. Trimming took 3 bases from V and 0 from J, leaving 9 bases between them. CDR1 is MGHRA, CDR2 YSYEKL, per germline. This chain's CDR3 is CASSQGLYSGNTIYF. For the CDR3, the DNA is TGCGCCAGCAGCCAGGGACTTTACTCTGGAAACACCATATATTTT.

The chain has TRBV3-1 and TRBJ2-7, with 7 bases lining up with TRBD1. The CDR3 extends over 15 amino acids. Germline V gene data show CDR1 as LGHDT and CDR2 as YNNKEL (reference sequence). Trimming cost V 1 base and J 6 bases; bases outside gene matches: 9. The CDR3: CASSQGGQRSGEQYF. Here the CDR3 DNA reads TGTGCCAGCAGCCAAGGGGGACAGAGGTCGGGCGAGCAGTACTTC.

This clonotype was seen a handful of times. The chain couples TRBV19 to TRBJ2-2; the match to TRBD1 covers 9 bases. The junction had 5 bases not matched to a gene; V was cut back by 3 bases and J by 3 bases. Germline V gene lookup returns CDR1 LNHDA and CDR2 SQIVND (reference sequence). The CDR3 runs 16 residues. CDR3 bases: TGTGCCAGTAGTATCCCCGGGACAGGGTACACCGGGGAGCTGTTTTTT. It is translated as CASSIPGTGYTGELFF.

This clonotype was observed a handful of times. V gene TRBV10-3 combines with J gene TRBJ2-6; a weak D match, TRBD1 (5 bases). Germline CDR1 reads ENHRY; CDR2 reads SYGVKD. Between the trimmed V and J ends, which lost 6 bases and 2 bases, there was a span of 5 bases. This CDR3 spans 13 amino acids. This CDR3 is CAIRGPGANVLTF. The CDR3 DNA sequence: TGTGCCATCAGGGGGCCTGGGGCCAACGTCCTGACTTTC.